The T cell receptor (beta chain) described here comes from a study of cytomegalovirus exposure and HLA in healthy donors. Produced via immunoSEQ multiplex PCR; TCRdb's table is partial and in-frame only. The sample records 100,000 to 120,000 clones, approximately 90% being singletons. Trimming removed 6 bases at V and 8 bases at J, with 19 bases between. In germline, CDR1 is KGHSH, CDR2 LQKENI. This CDR3 has 14 residues. The donors were part of the 120-subject validation cohort, which stood apart from the roughly 680-subject first cohort. V gene TRBV18 combines with J gene TRBJ1-2, with a tentative D call TRBD1 (5 bases). Sequencing was done on a sample of PBMCs. This TCR was recovered from a woman under 40 in good health and CMV-seropositive. CDR3 in DNA: TGTGCCAGCTCTCCTGCAGCAGGGCAGCACGGCTACACCTTC. Encoded protein: CASSPAAGQHGYTF.